The source of this T cell receptor (beta chain) is a study of prognosis after radiotherapy for stage I lung cancer. Study outcomes and limitations: After stereotactic body radiation therapy, unique TCR clone counts dropped from a median of around 10,000 to 6,500.

This clonotype occurred many times. The target antigen is unknown. Multiplex PCR in two rounds served to amplify TCR beta CDR3 from genomic DNA. Primers specific to each TRBV and TRBJ gene drove first-round PCR. TCRdb analysed the multiplex PCR reads with MiXCR anew, one entry per CDR3 protein. The repertoire includes 13,000 to 15,000 distinct CDR3 sequences, 37% of them detected once, and 40% to 45% sits in the top ten. This CDR3 spans 13 amino acids. Trimming took 4 bases from V and 4 from J, leaving 10 bases between them. The rearrangement joins TRBV12-3 or TRBV12-4 to TRBJ1-1; no reliable D call. The sequencing used PBMCs, collected before or after stereotactic body radiation therapy (not recorded which). The sequence was obtained from a donor over 45 with non-small cell lung cancer. The CDR3: CASSSPGVTEAFF. The CDR3 DNA sequence: TGTGCCAGCAGTTCGCCCGGGGTCACTGAAGCTTTCTTT.